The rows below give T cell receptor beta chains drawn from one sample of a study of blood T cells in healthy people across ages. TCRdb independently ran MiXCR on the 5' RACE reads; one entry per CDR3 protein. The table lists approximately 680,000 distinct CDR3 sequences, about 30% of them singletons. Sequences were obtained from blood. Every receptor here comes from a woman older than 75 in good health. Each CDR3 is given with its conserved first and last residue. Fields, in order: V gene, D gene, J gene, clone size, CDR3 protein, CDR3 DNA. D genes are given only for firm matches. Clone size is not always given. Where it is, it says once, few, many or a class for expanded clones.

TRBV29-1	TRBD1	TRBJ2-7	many	CSVEDWTGGNDEQYF	TGCAGCGTTGAAGATTGGACAGGGGGTAACGACGAGCAGTACTTC
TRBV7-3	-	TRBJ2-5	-	CASSLTIVCETQYF	TGTGCCAGCAGCTTAACGATCGTGTGTGAGACCCAGTACTTC
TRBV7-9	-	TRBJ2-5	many	CASSFSGLLEETQYF	TGTGCCAGCAGCTTCTCCGGTTTGTTGGAAGAGACCCAGTACTTC
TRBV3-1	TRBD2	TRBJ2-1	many	CASSQSLAGGNEQFF	TGTGCCAGCAGCCAGAGTCTAGCGGGGGGGAATGAGCAGTTCTTC
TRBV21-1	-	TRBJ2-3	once	CASSKITGSIDTQYF	TGTGCCAGCAGCAAAATAACGGGGAGCATAGATACGCAGTATTTT
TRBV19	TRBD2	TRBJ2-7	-	CASSIDSGGPTSEQYF	TGTGCCAGTAGTATAGATAGCGGGGGGCCCACCTCCGAGCAGTACTTC
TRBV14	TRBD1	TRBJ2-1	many	CASTPTGGNNEQFF	TGTGCCAGCACCCCGACAGGGGGCAACAATGAGCAGTTCTTC
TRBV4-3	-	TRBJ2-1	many	CASSPEGGSYNEQFF	TGCGCCAGCAGCCCCGAGGGGGGCTCCTACAATGAGCAGTTCTTC
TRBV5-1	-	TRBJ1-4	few	CASSSGHIEKLFF	TGCGCCAGCAGCTCTGGGCATATTGAAAAACTGTTTTTT
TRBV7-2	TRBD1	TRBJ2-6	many	CASSRVPGQYSGANVLTF	TGTGCCAGCAGTCGAGTACCGGGACAGTACTCTGGGGCCAACGTCCTGACTTTC
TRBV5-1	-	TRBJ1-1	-	CASSLSPGNTEAFF	TGCGCCAGCAGCTTAAGCCCCGGGAACACTGAAGCTTTCTTT
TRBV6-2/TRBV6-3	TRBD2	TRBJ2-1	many	CASGLTSGGSSSYNEQFF	TGTGCCAGCGGATTGACTAGCGGGGGGTCGAGCTCCTACAATGAGCAGTTCTTC
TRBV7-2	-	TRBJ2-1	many	CASSLGTGGEQFF	TGTGCCAGCAGCTTAGGGACTGGAGGGGAGCAGTTCTTC
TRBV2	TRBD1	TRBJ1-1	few	CATSQGSTEAFF	TGTGCCACCTCACAGGGGTCGACTGAAGCTTTCTTT
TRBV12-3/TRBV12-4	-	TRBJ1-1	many	CASSLLRNTEAFF	TGTGCCAGCAGTCTCCTTAGAAACACTGAAGCTTTCTTT
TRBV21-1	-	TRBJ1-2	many	CASSPRTEVNYGYTF	TGTGCCAGCAGCCCCCGGACAGAAGTAAACTATGGCTACACCTTC
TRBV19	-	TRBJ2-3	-	CASRVTDTQYF	TGTGCCAGCCGGGTCACAGATACGCAGTATTTT
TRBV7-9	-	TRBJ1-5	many	CASSSTRTDQPQHF	TGTGCCAGCAGCTCGACAAGGACAGACCAGCCCCAGCATTTT
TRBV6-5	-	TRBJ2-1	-	CASSTGVVIAF	TGTGCCAGCAGTACCGGGGTCGTAATAGCCTTC
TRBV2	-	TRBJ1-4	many	CASSEDRTTNEKLFF	TGTGCCAGCAGCGAGGACAGAACAACTAATGAAAAACTGTTTTTT
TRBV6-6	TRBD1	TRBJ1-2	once	CASSWGESQGQNGYTF	TGTGCCAGCAGTTGGGGGGAATCACAGGGGCAAAATGGCTACACCTTC
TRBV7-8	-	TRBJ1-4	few	CASSLDESGKRFF	TGTGCCAGCAGCTTAGATGAGTCTGGAAAACGGTTTTTT
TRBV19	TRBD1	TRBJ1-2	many	CASGTGGAKSGYTF	TGTGCCAGTGGCACAGGGGGCGCGAAGTCTGGCTACACCTTC
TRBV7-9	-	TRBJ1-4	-	CASSFGDQTNEKLFF	TGTGCCAGCAGCTTTGGGGACCAAACTAATGAAAAACTGTTTTTT
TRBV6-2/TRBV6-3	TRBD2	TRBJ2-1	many	CASSPPPGVAGGRLDEQFF	TGTGCCAGCAGTCCTCCCCCTGGAGTAGCGGGGGGCAGGCTCGATGAGCAGTTCTTC
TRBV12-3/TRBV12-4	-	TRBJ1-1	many	CASSFSGTAGTEAFF	TGTGCCAGCAGTTTTTCCGGTACCGCGGGGACTGAAGCTTTCTTT
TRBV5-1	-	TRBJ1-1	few	CASSLGRGSRNTEAFF	TGCGCCAGCAGCTTGGGCAGGGGAAGTCGGAACACTGAAGCTTTCTTT
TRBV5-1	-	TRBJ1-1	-	CASSLGLTTFMNTEAFF	TGCGCCAGCAGCTTGGGACTGACTACGTTCATGAACACTGAAGCTTTCTTT
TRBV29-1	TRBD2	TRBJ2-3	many	CSVDESSGFTDTQYF	TGCAGCGTTGACGAGTCTAGCGGATTCACAGATACGCAGTATTTT
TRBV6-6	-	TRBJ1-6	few	CASALGGYNSPPHF	TGTGCCAGCGCCTTAGGGGGGTATAATTCACCCCCCCACTTT
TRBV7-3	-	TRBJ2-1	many	CASSLGRGDGNEQFF	TGTGCCAGCAGCCTGGGCAGGGGTGATGGGAATGAGCAGTTCTTC
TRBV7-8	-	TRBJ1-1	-	CASSLNSGGQGVSAFF	TGTGCCAGCAGCTTAAACTCCGGGGGCCAGGGAGTCTCAGCTTTCTTT
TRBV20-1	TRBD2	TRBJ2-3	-	CSALGTTVADTQYF	TGCAGTGCTCTTGGGACTACGGTGGCAGATACGCAGTATTTT
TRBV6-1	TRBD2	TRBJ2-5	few	CASSLLAGDGTQYF	TGTGCCAGCAGCCTACTAGCGGGGGATGGGACCCAGTACTTC
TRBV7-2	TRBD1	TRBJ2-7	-	CASSPRQGLAQYF	TGTGCCAGCAGCCCTCGACAGGGGCTGGCGCAGTACTTC
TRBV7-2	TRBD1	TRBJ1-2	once	CASSLDPGGRYGYTF	TGTGCCAGCAGCTTAGATCCAGGGGGCAGGTATGGCTACACCTTC
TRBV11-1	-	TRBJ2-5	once	CASGGWLAGTQYF	TGTGCCAGCGGGGGATGGCTAGCAGGGACCCAGTACTTC
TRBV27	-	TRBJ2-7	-	CASSYPGREQYF	TGTGCCAGCAGTTATCCAGGGAGGGAGCAGTACTTC
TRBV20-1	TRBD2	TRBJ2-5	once	CSARAPTGSSGFKETQYF	TGCAGTGCTAGAGCGCCAACCGGGTCTAGCGGGTTTAAAGAGACCCAGTACTTC
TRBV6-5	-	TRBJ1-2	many	CASSPGGLGYGYTF	TGTGCCAGCAGCCCCGGAGGACTCGGCTATGGCTACACCTTC
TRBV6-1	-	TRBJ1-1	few	CASNFMNTEAFF	TGTGCCAGCAATTTTATGAACACTGAAGCTTTCTTT
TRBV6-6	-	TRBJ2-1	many	CASSHDFQSSYNEQFF	TGTGCCAGCAGCCACGACTTCCAGAGCTCCTACAATGAGCAGTTCTTC